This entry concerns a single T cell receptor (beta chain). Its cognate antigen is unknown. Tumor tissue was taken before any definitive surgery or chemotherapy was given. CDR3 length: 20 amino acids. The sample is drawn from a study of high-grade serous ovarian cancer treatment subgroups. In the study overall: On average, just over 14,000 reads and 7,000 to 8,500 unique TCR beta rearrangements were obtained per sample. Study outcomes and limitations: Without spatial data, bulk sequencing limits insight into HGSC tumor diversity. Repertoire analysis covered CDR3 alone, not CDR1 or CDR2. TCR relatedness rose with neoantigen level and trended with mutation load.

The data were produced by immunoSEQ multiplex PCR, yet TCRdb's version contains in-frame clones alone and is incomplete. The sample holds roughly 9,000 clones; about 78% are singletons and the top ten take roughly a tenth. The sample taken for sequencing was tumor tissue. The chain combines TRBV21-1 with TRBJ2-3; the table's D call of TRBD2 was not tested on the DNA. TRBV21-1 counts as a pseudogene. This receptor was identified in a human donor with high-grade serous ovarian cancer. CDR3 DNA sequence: TGTGCCAGCAGCAAGCGGAATCGACACCTAGCGGGAGCTTATGCAGATACGCAGTATTTT. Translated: CASSKRNRHLAGAYADTQYF.